This entry lists 6 T cell receptor beta chains sequenced from one sample in a study of T cells in Graves' hyperthyroidism and ophthalmopathy. Regions amplified from RNA transcripts were the TCR beta CDR3 regions. The primer set for the first-round RT-PCR of the TCR CDR3 was HTBI. TCRdb independently ran MiXCR on the multiplex PCR reads; one entry per CDR3 protein. The data contain hundreds of thousands of distinct CDR3 sequences, roughly 14% of them seen just once; the ten biggest clones take up roughly 4.5%. The sequencing input was blood. Source of these receptors: a woman in her forties with Graves' ophthalmopathy.

This clonotype was counted at least ten times. The CDR3 bases are TGTGCCAGCAGCTTAGGTAGCGGGCAGGTGGCCACCGGGGAGCTGTTTTTT. This codes for CASSLGSGQVATGELFF. The chain couples TRBV11-2 to TRBJ2-2, with 7 nucleotides matching TRBD2. Germline loops: CDR1 SGHAT, CDR2 FQNNGV. The CDR3 sequence is 17 residues long. The junction had 9 bases not matched to a gene; V was cut back by 1 base and J by 4 bases.

This clonotype has a count of ten or more. This chain joins TRBV7-2 and TRBJ1-2; TRBD1 agrees at 7 bases. CDR1 is SGHTA, CDR2 FQGNSA, per germline. The length of the CDR3 is 15 residues. The ends lost 5 bases at V and 2 bases at J; junction bases unmatched: 8. DNA of the CDR3: TGTGCCAGCAGCGCTAACGACAGGGCGAACTATGGCTACACCTTC. This sequence encodes CASSANDRANYGYTF.

This clonotype was counted at least ten times. The chain has TRBV28 and TRBJ1-1; the D gene is possibly TRBD1 (6 bases). The length of the CDR3 is 11 residues. Trimming took 10 bases from V and 9 from J, leaving 15 bases between them. Germline CDR1 and CDR2: MDHEN and SYDVKM. The CDR3 here is CATTDRDKAFF. The CDR3 coding sequence is TGTGCCACCACGGACAGAGATAAAGCTTTCTTT.

The table lists this clonotype with a few counts. The genes are TRBV14 and TRBJ2-4; D remains ambiguous. Germline CDR1 reads SGHDN; CDR2 reads FVKESK. The CDR3 extends over 14 amino acids. V was shortened by 0 bases and J by 7 bases, with 10 bases between the two germline ends. The CDR3 region has the DNA TGTGCCAGCAGCCAAGAGGCTAGATCGAACATTCAGTACTTC. This sequence encodes CASSQEARSNIQYF. The complete variable domain, with remaining parts taken from reference TRBV14 and TRBJ2-4, reads EAGVTQFPSHSVIEKGQTVTLRCDPISGHDNLYWYRRVMGKEIKFLLHFVKESKQDESGMPNNRFLAERTGGTYSTLKVQPAELEDSGVYFCASSQEARSNIQYFGAGTRLSVL.

This chain connects TRBV20-1 to TRBJ2-7; maybe TRBD2 (7 bases). Germline V gene lookup returns CDR1 DFQATT and CDR2 SNEGSKA (reference sequence). CDR3 size: 14 residues. The germline V and J ends were trimmed by 5 bases and 0 bases, with 14 bases remaining between them. DNA for the CDR3: TGCAGTGCTTGGGGGGCTAGCGGCTCCTACGAGCAGTACTTC. Its translation: CSAWGASGSYEQYF.

The CDR3 coding sequence is TGCAGCGTTGAAGATCCGGGAAGGGACGGCTACACCTTC. Residues: CSVEDPGRDGYTF. The V call is TRBV29-1, the J call TRBJ1-2; a possible D gene is TRBD1 (5 bases). The CDR3 loop spans 13 amino acids. V was pared by 0 bases and J by 8 bases, with 13 bases between. The germline CDR1 and CDR2 sequences are SQVTM and ANQGSEA.